The T cell receptor beta chain under discussion was sequenced for a study of blood T cells in healthy people across ages. Study summary: Per two T cells, about one barcoded beta molecule was captured through template switching.

V was pared by 2 bases and J by 3 bases, with 9 bases of the junction left unmatched. Germline CDR1 reads SGHAT; CDR2 reads FQNNGV. The CDR3 is 17 amino acids. PCR was performed a second time for roughly 6 to 12 cycles using a sample-barcoded 5' primer and a J-beta primer mix. TCRdb reanalysed the 5' RACE reads using MiXCR and keeps one entry per CDR3 protein. Of 700,000 or so distinct CDR3 sequences in the sample, over 40% were seen once. This clonotype has only a few counts. The rearrangement uses TRBV11-2 and TRBJ2-7, with TRBD2 matching 11 bases. Sequencing was carried out using blood. The sequence was obtained from a man older than 75 in good health. The CDR3 spells CASSLTAGLAGFYEQYF. DNA of the CDR3: TGTGCCAGCAGCTTAACGGCAGGACTAGCGGGCTTCTACGAGCAGTACTTC.